The 17 T cell receptor beta chains below were found in one sample sequenced in a study of a mutant IDH1 vaccine in newly diagnosed glioma. Time point noted: baseline, week 1 (first vaccination visit). Noted treatment: pre-vaccination baseline after standard-of-care therapy. Assay: immunoSEQ multiplex PCR; the TCRdb copy retains only in-frame clones and omits some. The sample consists of under 90,000 clones, around 74% of them appearing once. The starting material was PBMCs, obtained from a glioma patient treated with radiotherapy, temozolomide or both. The receptors come from a man aged 45-65 years with glioma.

The chain recombines TRBV6-6 with TRBJ1-5; maybe TRBD1 (5 bases). Germline values: CDR1 MNHNY, CDR2 SVGAGI (reference sequence). The CDR3 runs to 16 residues. Trimming shortened V by 2 bases and J by 5 bases, and 16 bases separated the two germline ends. CDR3 in DNA: TGTGCCAGCAGTTACGGGCCTGGGGCCCCCCATCAGCCCCAGCATTTT. Amino acid sequence: CASSYGPGAPHQPQHF.

The chain employs TRBV4-1 and TRBJ1-1, with TRBD1 as a possible D gene (5 bases). CDR1 MGHRA and CDR2 YSYEKL come from the germline V gene. This CDR3 spans 14 amino acids. Trimming stripped 1 base from V and 1 base from J, with 7 bases between. The CDR3 DNA follows: TGCGCCAGCAGCCAAGGACAGACGAACACTGAAGCTTTCTTT. Amino acids: CASSQGQTNTEAFF.

The chain uses TRBV9 and TRBJ1-1; 8 bases map to TRBD1. CDR3 length equals 15 residues. Germline CDR1 and CDR2: SGDLS and YYNGEE. The J segment lost 3 bases and the V segment lost 1 base, leaving 5 bases of the junction unmatched. CDR3 sequence reads: CASSVNPGGHTEAFF. CDR3 nucleotide sequence: TGTGCCAGCAGCGTAAATCCAGGGGGCCACACTGAAGCTTTCTTT.

This chain connects TRBV11-2 to TRBJ2-6, with 9 positions matching TRBD1. Germline CDR1 and CDR2: SGHAT and FQNNGV. V lost 5 bases to trimming and J lost 0 bases; unmatched junction nucleotides: 8. This CDR3 is built from 18 residues. CDR3 amino acids: CASSPPGQGGSGANVLTF. The CDR3 DNA is TGTGCCAGCAGCCCCCCGGGACAGGGCGGCTCTGGGGCCAACGTCCTGACTTTC.

The rearrangement links TRBV20-1 to TRBJ2-3, with 8 bases lining up with TRBD2. V was pared by 7 bases and J by 5 bases, with 2 bases of the junction left unmatched. Germline V lookup: CDR1 DFQATT, CDR2 SNEGSKA (reference sequence). This CDR3 is built from 11 residues. CDR3 in DNA: TGCAGTGGACGGGGGGGAGATACGCAGTATTTT. This gives the protein CSGRGGDTQYF.

This chain joins TRBV27 and TRBJ2-3, with unresolved D. The CDR3 contains 16 residues. Germline values: CDR1 MNHEY, CDR2 SMNVEV (reference sequence). V gave up 5 bases and J gave up 0 bases, with 15 bases separating them. The CDR3 here is CASSTRAVSSTDTQYF. The CDR3 nucleotides are TGTGCCAGCAGTACCCGGGCGGTTAGTAGCACAGATACGCAGTATTTT.

The rearrangement joins TRBV6-1 to TRBJ1-2, with D hard to call. CDR1 MNHNS and CDR2 SASEGT come from the germline V gene. Deletions cut 4 bases from V and 7 bases from J, with 13 bases between. The CDR3 runs to 13 residues. CDR3 residues: CASSVDRAAGYTF. For the CDR3, the DNA is TGTGCCAGCAGTGTTGATCGGGCGGCTGGCTACACCTTC.

This clone was detected only once. V usage is TRBV25-1 and J usage is TRBJ1-2; no clear D gene. V gave up 2 bases and J gave up 6 bases, with 13 bases separating them. The CDR3 is made up of 14 amino acids. The germline V gene has CDR1 MGHDK and CDR2 SYGVNS. CDR3 protein: CASSENGGIHGYTF. For the CDR3, the DNA is TGTGCCAGCAGTGAAAATGGAGGGATCCATGGCTACACCTTC.

For this clone: In the same sample, other DNA sequences code for this CDR3. This sequence joins TRBV2 and TRBJ1-1, with 9 bases aligning to TRBD1. V dropped 5 bases and J dropped 4; count of bases not matched to a gene: 2. This CDR3 has 13 residues. CDR1 and CDR2 from the germline V gene are SNHLY and FYNNEI. The CDR3 region has the DNA TGTGCCAGCAGTTTGACAGGGGGCACTGAAGCTTTCTTT. Protein sequence: CASSLTGGTEAFF.

The chain carries TRBV5-8 and TRBJ1-4; D not certain. The germline V gene has CDR1 SGHTS and CDR2 YDEGEE. CDR3 length: 15 amino acids. Trimming left V 0 bases short and J 0 bases short, with 6 bases between. CDR3 region: CASSLDRATNEKLFF. CDR3 in DNA: TGTGCCAGCAGCTTGGACCGGGCAACTAATGAAAAACTGTTTTTT.

The chain joins TRBV19 to TRBJ2-7; 8 bases map to TRBD1. Looked up from germline, CDR1 is LNHDA and CDR2 is SQIVND (reference sequence). This CDR3 is 15 amino acids long. V lost 4 bases to trimming and J lost 5 bases; unmatched junction nucleotides: 10. This CDR3 is CASSRTSGGPNEQYF. CDR3 nucleotides: TGTGCCAGTAGTAGAACTTCAGGGGGCCCAAACGAGCAGTACTTC.

This sequence joins TRBV2 and TRBJ1-5; possibly TRBD1 for D (6 bases). There are 14 residues in the CDR3. V was shortened by 8 bases and J by 4 bases, with 15 bases between the two germline ends. Germline V gene lookup returns CDR1 SNHLY and CDR2 FYNNEI. The DNA of the CDR3 is TGTGCCAGCTCTGAGATAGGGGGAAATCAGCCCCAGCATTTT. It codes for CASSEIGGNQPQHF.

This chain joins TRBV6-5 and TRBJ2-1; D may be TRBD1 (6 bases). This CDR3 spans 14 amino acids. The germline CDR1 and CDR2 sequences are MNHEY and SVGAGI. Trimming removed 6 bases from V and 7 bases from J, with 16 bases in between. As DNA, the CDR3 is TGTGCCAGCAGCCGCTACGCAGACAGGAATGAGCAGTTCTTC. It translates to CASSRYADRNEQFF.

V is TRBV4-1 and J is TRBJ2-7; D is undetermined. Germline CDR1 and CDR2: MGHRA and YSYEKL. This CDR3 region has 15 residues. V lost 0 bases to trimming and J lost 0 bases, with 9 bases between them. CDR3 protein: CASSQDGWSSYEQYF. CDR3 bases: TGCGCCAGCAGCCAAGATGGCTGGAGCTCCTACGAGCAGTACTTC.

The chain joins TRBV6-6 to TRBJ1-1, with a possible D match to TRBD1 (6 bases). V dropped 2 bases and J dropped 5 bases, with 15 bases sitting between them. The CDR3 runs 15 residues. Germline assignment: CDR1 MNHNY and CDR2 SVGAGI (reference sequence). The CDR3 DNA is TGTGCCAGCAGTTACGGGGGTCAGGGGAGGACTGAAGCTTTCTTT. It encodes CASSYGGQGRTEAFF.

This chain uses TRBV12-5 with TRBJ1-2; TRBD1 agrees at 8 bases. Losses at the gene ends were 1 base for V and 5 bases for J; bases not matched to a gene: 3. The CDR3 extends over 14 amino acids. Germline V gene lookup returns CDR1 LGHNT and CDR2 FRNRAP. CDR3 DNA sequence: TGTGCTAGTGGTTTGGGGGACAGGAGTTATGGCTACACCTTC. Its protein is CASGLGDRSYGYTF.

This clone was recorded once. The chain recombines TRBV19 with TRBJ2-3; 11 nucleotides line up with TRBD2. V shed 7 bases, J shed 5 bases, and the junction held 8 bases outside the gene matches. Germline CDR1 and CDR2: LNHDA and SQIVND (reference sequence). The CDR3 totals 15 residues. The CDR3 nucleotides read TGTGCCAGTACGAGTAGCGGGGGGGCCGTAGATACGCAGTATTTT. It encodes CASTSSGGAVDTQYF.